The 13 T cell receptor beta chains presented below share a single source sample, sequenced in a study of cytomegalovirus exposure and HLA in healthy donors. 13 Jbeta primers and 60 Vbeta primers were used for the PCR. TCRdb's table, derived via immunoSEQ multiplex PCR, lists solely in-frame clones and lacks some. The sample has 150,000 to 200,000 clones, approximately 84% seen once. Source material: PBMCs. These receptors were obtained from a woman aged 25 to 39 in good health and CMV-seropositive.

V gene TRBV12-5 combines with J gene TRBJ2-5; D might be TRBD2 (5 bases). Trimming took off 6 bases at V and 5 bases at J, with 13 bases between the two ends. The CDR3 runs 13 residues. Germline V CDR1 and CDR2: LGHNT, FRNRAP. The CDR3 bases are TGTGCTAGTGGCCCGGAGGCCCCTGAGACCCAGTACTTC. Protein: CASGPEAPETQYF.

This clone has a single count. The rearrangement uses TRBV7-3 and TRBJ2-6; 7 nucleotides match TRBD1. Per germline, CDR1 SGHTA and CDR2 FQGTGA. Germline trimming cut 5 bases from V and 2 bases from J; bases unmatched to any gene: 6. The CDR3 sequence is 16 residues long. CDR3 sequence reads: CASSIYRGPGANVLTF. As DNA, the CDR3 is TGTGCCAGCAGCATTTATAGGGGGCCTGGGGCCAACGTCCTGACTTTC.

This clone has just one count. The V gene is TRBV2, the J gene TRBJ1-5; D remains ambiguous. This CDR3 contains 16 residues. Germline V gene sequence: CDR1 SNHLY, CDR2 FYNNEI. With 3 bases removed from V and 0 bases from J, the gap between germline ends came to 12 bases. CDR3 nucleotide sequence: TGTGCCAGCAGTGACCCCGCACTAGTTAGCAATCAGCCCCAGCATTTT. Translating gives CASSDPALVSNQPQHF.

This chain links TRBV6-5 with TRBJ1-6; the D gene is possibly TRBD1 (5 bases). The V gene's germline CDR1 is MNHEY and CDR2 SVGAGI. Trimming stripped 5 bases from V and 5 bases from J, with 7 bases between. This CDR3 comprises 13 residues. The CDR3 region is CASSRGNNSPLHF. The DNA of the CDR3 is TGTGCCAGCAGTCGGGGGAATAATTCACCCCTCCACTTT.

The rearrangement links TRBV29-1 to TRBJ2-2; D is uncertain. With 5 bases removed from V and 3 bases from J, the gap between germline ends came to 4 bases. Germline lookup yields CDR1 SQVTM and CDR2 ANQGSEA. This CDR3 is built from 11 residues. The DNA for the CDR3 is TGCAGCGTTCAGGACACCGGGGAGCTGTTTTTT. Protein product: CSVQDTGELFF.

V gene TRBV5-1 combines with J gene TRBJ2-3; maybe TRBD1 (5 bases). V was pared by 10 bases and J by 3 bases, with 21 bases between. The CDR3 has 15 amino acids. Germline V gene sequence: CDR1 SGHRS, CDR2 YFSETQ. The CDR3 sequence: CAVRALLQGTDTQYF. The CDR3 DNA reads as TGCGCCGTCCGGGCCCTCTTGCAGGGAACAGATACGCAGTATTTT.

This chain joins TRBV5-1 and TRBJ2-1; maybe TRBD2 (5 bases). The CDR3 covers 16 residues. Trimming stripped 4 bases from V and 2 bases from J, with 16 bases between. Germline CDR1 is SGHRS and CDR2 is YFSETQ. CDR3 protein: CASSPTLAATYNEQFF. The CDR3 nucleotides read TGCGCCAGCAGCCCTACTCTAGCCGCTACCTACAATGAGCAGTTCTTC.

Comment on this clone: An end of the junction does not agree with germline; a read error may underlie this. The V and J genes are TRBV7-9 and TRBJ1-2; tentative D call: TRBD1 (5 bases). The CDR3 spans 12 residues. Germline V lookup: CDR1 SEHNR, CDR2 FQNEAQ (reference sequence). CDR3 in amino acids: CSSSLRAEGYTF. CDR3 bases: TGTTCCAGCAGCCTCAGGGCTGAGGGCTACACCTTC.

The V call is TRBV9, the J call TRBJ2-7; 7 bases map to TRBD2. This CDR3 spans 15 amino acids. Germline lookup yields CDR1 SGDLS and CDR2 YYNGEE. The V and J ends lost 0 bases and 3 bases, in that order; junction bases with no gene match: 6. The CDR3 here is CASSVGEGGDYEQYF. DNA for the CDR3: TGTGCCAGCAGCGTAGGTGAGGGAGGGGACTACGAGCAGTACTTC.

This clone appeared a few times. V gene TRBV4-1 combines with J gene TRBJ2-2; TRBD2 matches 8 bases. J gave up 7 bases and V 4 bases, and 17 bases lay outside the gene matches. CDR1 and CDR2 from the germline V gene are MGHRA and YSYEKL. This CDR3 has 18 residues. CDR3 coding DNA: TGCGCCAGCAGCCGGGCGGGGGAACGGGGGGGCGGTCTCGGGGAGCTGTTTTTT. Translated: CASSRAGERGGGLGELFF.

This chain links TRBV9 with TRBJ2-7; TRBD1 agrees at 9 bases. This CDR3 has 14 residues. The germline gives CDR1 SGDLS, CDR2 YYNGEE. The J segment lost 6 bases and the V segment lost 2 bases, leaving 6 bases of the junction unmatched. CDR3 loop: CASSVGTGPAEQYF. CDR3 nucleotide sequence: TGTGCCAGCAGCGTGGGGACAGGGCCCGCCGAGCAGTACTTC.

The V and J genes are TRBV19 and TRBJ1-5; D is unresolved. Between the trimmed V and J ends, which lost 6 bases and 4 bases, there was a span of 10 bases. Looked up from germline, CDR1 is LNHDA and CDR2 is SQIVND (reference sequence). The CDR3 totals 13 residues. The CDR3 loop reads CASRGEWNQPQHF. Here the CDR3 DNA reads TGTGCCAGTAGGGGAGAGTGGAATCAGCCCCAGCATTTT. The entire variable domain, with the rest obtained from reference TRBV19 and TRBJ1-5, is as follows: DGGITQSPKYLFRKEGQNVTLSCEQNLNHDAMYWYRQDPGQGLRLIYYSQIVNDFQKGDIAEGYSVSREKKESFPLTVTSAQKNPTAFYLCASRGEWNQPQHFGDGTRLSIL.

This clone was picked up one time. This chain uses TRBV10-3 with TRBJ2-7; 7 bases align to TRBD2. Germline loops: CDR1 ENHRY, CDR2 SYGVKD. This CDR3 is 15 amino acids long. With V trimmed by 0 bases and J by 0 bases, 2 bases remained unmatched. In DNA, the CDR3 is TGTGCCATCAGTGAGTCGGGCGGGAGCTCCTACGAGCAGTACTTC. It is translated as CAISESGGSSYEQYF.